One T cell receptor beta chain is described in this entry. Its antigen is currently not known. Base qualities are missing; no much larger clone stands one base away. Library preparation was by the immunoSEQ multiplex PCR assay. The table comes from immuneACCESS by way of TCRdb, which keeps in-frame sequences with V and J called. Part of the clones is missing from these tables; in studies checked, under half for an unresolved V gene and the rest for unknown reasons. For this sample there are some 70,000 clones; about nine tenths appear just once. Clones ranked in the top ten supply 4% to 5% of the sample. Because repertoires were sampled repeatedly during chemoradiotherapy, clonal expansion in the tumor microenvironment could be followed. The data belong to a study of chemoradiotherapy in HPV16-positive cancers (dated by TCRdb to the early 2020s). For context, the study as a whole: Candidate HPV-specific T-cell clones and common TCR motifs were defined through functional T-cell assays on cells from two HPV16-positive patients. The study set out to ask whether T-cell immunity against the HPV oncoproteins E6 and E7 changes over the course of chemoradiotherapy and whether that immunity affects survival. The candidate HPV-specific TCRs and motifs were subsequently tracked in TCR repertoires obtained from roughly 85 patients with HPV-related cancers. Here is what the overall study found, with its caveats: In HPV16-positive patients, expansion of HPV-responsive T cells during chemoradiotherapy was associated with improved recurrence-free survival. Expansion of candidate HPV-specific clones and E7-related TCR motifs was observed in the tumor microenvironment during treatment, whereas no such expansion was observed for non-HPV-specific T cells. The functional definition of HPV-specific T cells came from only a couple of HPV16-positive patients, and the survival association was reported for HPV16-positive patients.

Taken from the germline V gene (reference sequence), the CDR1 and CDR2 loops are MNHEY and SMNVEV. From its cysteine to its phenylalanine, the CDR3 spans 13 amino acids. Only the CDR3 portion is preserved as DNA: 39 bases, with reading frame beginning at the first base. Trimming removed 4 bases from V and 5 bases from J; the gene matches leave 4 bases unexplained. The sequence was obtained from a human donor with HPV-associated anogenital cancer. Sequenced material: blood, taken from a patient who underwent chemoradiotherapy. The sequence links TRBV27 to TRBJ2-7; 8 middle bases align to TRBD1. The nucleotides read TGTGCCAGCAGTTACCAACAGGGGGACGAGCAGTACTTC. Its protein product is CASSYQQGDEQYF.